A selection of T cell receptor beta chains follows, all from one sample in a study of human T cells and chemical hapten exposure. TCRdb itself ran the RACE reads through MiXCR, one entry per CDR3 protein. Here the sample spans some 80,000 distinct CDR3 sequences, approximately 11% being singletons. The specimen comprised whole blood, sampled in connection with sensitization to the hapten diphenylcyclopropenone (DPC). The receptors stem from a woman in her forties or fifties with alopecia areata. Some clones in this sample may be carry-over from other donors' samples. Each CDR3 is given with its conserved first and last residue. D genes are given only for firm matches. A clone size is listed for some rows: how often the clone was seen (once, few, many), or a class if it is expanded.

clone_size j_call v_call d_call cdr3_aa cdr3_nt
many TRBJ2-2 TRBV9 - CASRLRGNTGELFF TGTGCCAGCAGACTCCGGGGGAACACCGGGGAGCTGTTTTTT
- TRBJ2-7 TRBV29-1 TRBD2 CSAGHSGVSSYEQYF TGCAGCGCAGGACATAGCGGGGTAAGCTCCTACGAGCAGTACTTC
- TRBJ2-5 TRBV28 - CASSWAGAHGFQETQYF TGTGCCAGCAGTTGGGCGGGGGCACACGGTTTCCAAGAGACCCAGTACTTC
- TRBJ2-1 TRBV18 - CASSPPSAEQFF TGTGCCAGCTCACCACCGTCAGCGGAGCAGTTCTTC
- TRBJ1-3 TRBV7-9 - CASSLEYSRGSSGNTIYF TGTGCCAGCAGCTTAGAATATAGCAGGGGCTCCTCTGGAAACACCATATATTTT
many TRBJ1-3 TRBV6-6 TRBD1 CASSYTQGAQGNTIYF TGTGCCAGCAGCTACACTCAGGGGGCGCAGGGAAACACCATATATTTT
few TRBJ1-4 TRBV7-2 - CASGLARRNEKLFF TGTGCCAGCGGCTTAGCCCGGCGTAATGAAAAACTGTTTTTT
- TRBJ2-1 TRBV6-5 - CASSQGYEQFF TGTGCCAGCAGTCAGGGTTACGAGCAGTTCTTC
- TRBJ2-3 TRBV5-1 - CASSLTTASTDTQYF TGCGCCAGCAGCTTGACTACCGCTAGCACAGATACGCAGTATTTT
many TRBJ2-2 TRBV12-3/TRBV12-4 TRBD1 CASRGQGTTGELFF TGTGCCAGCAGGGGACAGGGCACCACCGGGGAGCTGTTTTTT
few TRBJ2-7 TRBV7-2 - CASSRQTSGSYEQYF TGTGCCAGCAGCAGACAGACTAGTGGCTCCTACGAGCAGTACTTC
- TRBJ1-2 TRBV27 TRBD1 CASSFIGTADFYGYTF TGTGCCAGCAGTTTCATCGGGACAGCGGACTTCTATGGCTACACCTTC
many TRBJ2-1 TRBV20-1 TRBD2 CSARVSGRAGEQFF TGCAGTGCTAGAGTTAGCGGGAGGGCCGGTGAGCAGTTCTTC
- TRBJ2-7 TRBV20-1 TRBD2 CSARGTSGPSYEQYF TGCAGTGCTAGAGGGACTAGCGGGCCCTCCTACGAGCAGTACTTC
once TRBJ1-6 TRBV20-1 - CSARDLGALHF TGCAGTGCTAGAGATTTGGGGGCCCTCCACTTT
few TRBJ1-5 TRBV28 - CASSLYPNRNQPQHF TGTGCCAGCAGTTTATACCCAAATCGCAATCAGCCCCAGCATTTT
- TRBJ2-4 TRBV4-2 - CASSQALAKNIQYF TGTGCCAGCAGCCAAGCATTAGCCAAAAACATTCAGTACTTC
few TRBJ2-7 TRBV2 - CASSVWEPKTPSEQYF TGTGCCAGCAGTGTATGGGAGCCTAAAACCCCATCCGAGCAGTACTTC
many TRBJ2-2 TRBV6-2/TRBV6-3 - CAGRRSGTGELFF TGTGCCGGGAGACGGAGTGGCACCGGGGAGCTGTTTTTT
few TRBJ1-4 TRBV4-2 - CASLLLQGSNEKLFF TGTGCCAGCCTACTCCTACAGGGATCTAATGAAAAACTGTTTTTT
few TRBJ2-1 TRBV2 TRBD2 CASSKRGSSYNEQFF TGTGCCAGCAGTAAGCGGGGGAGCTCCTACAATGAGCAGTTCTTC
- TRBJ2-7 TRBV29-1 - CSVAGAPQGVWEQYF TGCAGCGTTGCTGGGGCCCCGCAGGGTGTATGGGAGCAGTACTTC
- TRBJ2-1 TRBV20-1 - CSAPPGDSSYNEQFF TGCAGTGCCCCCCCGGGCGACAGCTCCTACAATGAGCAGTTCTTC
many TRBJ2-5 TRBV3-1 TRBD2 CASSQLGLAGLQETQYF TGTGCCAGCAGCCAATTAGGACTAGCGGGTTTACAAGAGACCCAGTACTTC
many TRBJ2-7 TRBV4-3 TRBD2 CASSQERGGTYEQYF TGCGCCAGCAGCCAAGAACGGGGGGGAACCTACGAGCAGTACTTC
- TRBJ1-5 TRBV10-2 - CASAGVRGPQHF TGCGCCAGCGCCGGGGTCCGTGGGCCCCAGCATTTT
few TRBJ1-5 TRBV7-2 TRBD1 CASSSRQGNQPQHF TGTGCCAGCAGCTCAAGACAGGGTAATCAGCCCCAGCATTTT
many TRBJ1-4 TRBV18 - CASSPAPNEKLFF TGTGCCAGCTCACCTGCTCCTAATGAAAAACTGTTTTTT
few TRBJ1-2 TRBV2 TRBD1 CASTLEQGYYGYTF TGTGCCAGCACCCTCGAACAGGGGTACTATGGCTACACCTTC
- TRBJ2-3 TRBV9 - CASSISVGYITDTQYF TGTGCCAGCAGCATTAGCGTAGGCTATATCACAGATACGCAGTATTTT
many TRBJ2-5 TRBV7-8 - CASSPTIAFKETQYF TGTGCCAGCAGCCCCACGATCGCGTTTAAGGAGACCCAGTACTTC
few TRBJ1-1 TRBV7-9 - CASSLSPSEAFF TGTGCCAGCAGCTTGAGCCCAAGTGAAGCTTTCTTT
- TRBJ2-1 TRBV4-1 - CASSRGFPRGAYNEQFF TGCGCCAGCAGCCGCGGATTCCCCCGGGGAGCCTACAATGAGCAGTTCTTC
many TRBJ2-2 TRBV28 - CASSLGVNTGEPFF TGTGCCAGCAGTTTAGGGGTTAACACCGGGGAGCCGTTTTTT
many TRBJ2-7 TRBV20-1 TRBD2 CSAIATSGVPYEQYF TGCAGTGCTATCGCCACTAGCGGGGTCCCCTACGAGCAGTACTTC
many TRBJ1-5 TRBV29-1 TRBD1 CSVRGTGRDQPQHF TGCAGCGTCCGCGGGACAGGGCGGGATCAGCCCCAGCATTTT
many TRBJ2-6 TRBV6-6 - CASSGYSSSGANVLTF TGTGCCAGCAGTGGCTACTCGAGCTCTGGGGCCAACGTCCTGACTTTC
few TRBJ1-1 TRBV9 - CASSGGLNTEAFF TGTGCCAGCAGCGGAGGGTTGAACACTGAAGCTTTCTTT
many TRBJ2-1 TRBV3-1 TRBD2 CASSEGGLAGNNEQFF TGTGCCAGCAGCGAGGGGGGACTAGCGGGGAACAATGAGCAGTTCTTC
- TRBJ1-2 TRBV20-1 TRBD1 CSAPGGQGTNYGYTF TGCAGTGCTCCCGGGGGACAGGGGACTAACTATGGCTACACCTTC
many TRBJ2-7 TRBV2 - CASSVGGRPYEQYF TGTGCCAGCAGTGTAGGCGGCAGACCCTACGAGCAGTACTTC
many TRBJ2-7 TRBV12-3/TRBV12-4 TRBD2 CASSFTSGASTSYEQYF TGTGCCAGCAGTTTTACTAGCGGGGCCTCAACCTCCTACGAGCAGTACTTC
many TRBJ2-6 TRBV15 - CATSRSVAGANVLTF TGTGCCACCAGCAGATCCGTAGCGGGGGCCAACGTCCTGACTTTC
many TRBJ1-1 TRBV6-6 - CASSYSSLEAFF TGTGCCAGCAGTTACTCTAGCCTTGAAGCTTTCTTT
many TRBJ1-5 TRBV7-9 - CASSLGGQGGHQPQHF TGTGCCAGCAGCTTAGGAGGCCAGGGCGGACATCAGCCCCAGCATTTT
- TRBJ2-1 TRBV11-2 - CASSLGAVNEQSF TGTGCCAGCAGCTTAGGGGCAGTTAATGAGCAGTCCTTC
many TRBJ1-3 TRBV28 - CASNTGSGNTIYF TGTGCCAGCAATACAGGGTCTGGAAACACCATATATTTT
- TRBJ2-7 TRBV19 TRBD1 CASSPGGTGGYEQYF TGTGCCAGTAGTCCTGGGGGGACAGGGGGCTACGAGCAGTACTTC
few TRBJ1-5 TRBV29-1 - CSVQEPGSSNQPQHF TGCAGCGTTCAGGAACCCGGATCGAGCAATCAGCCCCAGCATTTT
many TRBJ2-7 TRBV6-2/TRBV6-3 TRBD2 CASSDGLAVSYEQYF TGTGCCAGCAGTGACGGACTAGCGGTGTCCTACGAGCAGTACTTC
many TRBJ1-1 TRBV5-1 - CASSLAVNTEAFF TGCGCCAGCAGCTTGGCAGTGAACACTGAAGCTTTCTTT
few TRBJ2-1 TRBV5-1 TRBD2 CASQRLAGGSDEQFF TGCGCCAGCCAACGACTAGCGGGAGGGTCCGATGAGCAGTTCTTC
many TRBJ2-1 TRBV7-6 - CASSSTTGRTVYNEQFF TGTGCCAGCAGCTCTACGACGGGGCGGACGGTATACAATGAGCAGTTCTTC